Following are 5 T cell receptor beta chains from one sample sequenced in a study of T cells in Graves' hyperthyroidism and ophthalmopathy (dated by TCRdb to about 2019). The protocol used for the library was multiplex PCR. Sequencing was performed on an Illumina HiSeq 2000. TCR beta CDR3 regions were amplified from RNA transcripts. A first-round RT-PCR of the TCR CDR3 used the HTBI primer set with the Qiagen OneStep RT-PCR kit. TCRdb handled the public reads itself, with Q25 trimming in fastp and clone calling in MiXCR, and kept productive beta chains. Each record represents a unique CDR3 protein, reported with the most common genes and DNA among its rows. In all, the sample holds under 450,000 distinct CDR3 sequences, and about a sixth of those were seen once. Clones ranked in the top ten supply 13% to 15% of the sample. The sample taken for sequencing was blood. These receptors all come from a woman between 18 and 29 years old with Graves' hyperthyroidism.

This clonotype appeared a few times. The chain combines TRBV6-2 or TRBV6-3 with TRBJ2-1; the match to TRBD2 covers 7 bases. J was trimmed by 4 bases and V by 3 bases; bases with no gene match: 3. This CDR3 comprises 14 residues. Germline V gene sequence: CDR1 MNHEY, CDR2 SVGEGT. The CDR3 is CASSYGGGYNEQFF. CDR3 bases: TGTGCCAGCAGTTATGGGGGGGGGTACAATGAGCAGTTCTTC.

The chain recombines TRBV7-9 with TRBJ2-1; maybe TRBD2 (5 bases). V lost 5 bases to trimming and J lost 7 bases, with 21 bases between them. Germline-derived CDR1 and CDR2 are SEHNR and FQNEAQ (reference sequence). The CDR3 spans 16 residues. The CDR3 protein is CASSPNEGSVRNEQFF. The CDR3 nucleotides read TGTGCCAGCAGCCCAAACGAAGGTAGCGTTAGGAATGAGCAGTTCTTC.

This clonotype was observed many times. This sequence joins TRBV7-9 and TRBJ2-7; D gene ambiguous. The V and J ends lost 0 bases and 6 bases respectively, with 9 bases between them. The germline gives CDR1 SEHNR, CDR2 FQNEAQ (reference sequence). The CDR3 sequence is 13 residues long. In DNA, the CDR3 is TGTGCCAGCAGCTTAGCGGGATCGCTCGAGCAGTACTTC. The encoded protein is CASSLAGSLEQYF.

This clonotype was counted many times. The chain uses TRBV12-3 or TRBV12-4 and TRBJ2-5, with 7 nucleotides matching TRBD1. Unmatched junction bases numbered 21, after V lost 7 bases and J lost 4 bases. This CDR3 region has 18 residues. The CDR3 is CASTTKGLDRAWRETQYF. CDR3 bases: TGTGCCAGCACCACTAAGGGGCTCGACAGGGCCTGGAGAGAGACCCAGTACTTC.

This clonotype was detected ten times or more. The V and J genes are TRBV3-1 and TRBJ2-2; D uncertain. V was clipped by 4 bases and J by 5 bases, with 5 bases between them. Looked up from germline, CDR1 is LGHDT and CDR2 is YNNKEL (reference sequence). This CDR3 has 12 residues. CDR3 in DNA: TGTGCCAGCAGCCTACTGACCGGGGAGCTGTTTTTT. Protein sequence: CASSLLTGELFF.